This T cell receptor beta chain was found in a study of shared clonotypes between healthy human individuals. The overall study: Ranging from 18 to 49 in age, donors were a couple of women and three men. Whole-study findings and limits: When naive CD4 clonotypes were compared across a few donors, around 5% were shared. Incompleteness in sorted-subset sequencing, despite large depth, was shown by rarefaction.

CD8 cells classed as naive were CD45RO-negative and positively selected for CCR7, excluding terminally differentiated effector memory CD45RA+ cells. The length of the CDR3 is 16 residues. The V end lost 1 base, the J end lost 4 bases, and 16 bases lay between the germline ends. From germline, CDR1 is SGDLS and CDR2 YYNGEE. Several immunoSEQ plates received, in even portions, the genomic DNA of each subset. Sequencing used immunoSEQ multiplex PCR; TCRdb keeps in-frame clones, though not all of them. The sample yields about 2 million clones, about 95% seen once. A note on this clone: Its antigen remains unknown.

The receptor was isolated from a man aged 18-30 years in good health. The source material was naive CD8+ T cells sorted from blood. The chain employs TRBV9 and TRBJ2-3, with D tentatively TRBD1 (6 bases). CDR3 residues: CASSVRSDSPPDTQYF. The CDR3 bases are TGTGCCAGCAGCGTACGGTCGGACAGCCCCCCAGATACGCAGTATTTT.